The sequence of this TCR beta chain was determined in a study of blood T cell repertoires in COVID-19. Produced via immunoSEQ multiplex PCR; TCRdb's table is partial and in-frame only. The table shows 470,000 or so clones, with approximately 83% occurring only once. About this clone: The sample has other DNA sequences that encode this CDR3 too.

The CDR3 consists of 14 residues. Germline V gives CDR1 LGHDT, CDR2 YNNKEL (reference sequence). V shed 1 base and J shed 0 bases, with 4 bases lying between them. This clonotype was obtained from a human donor in a cohort sampled during active COVID-19. Sequencing input: peripheral blood. This chain links TRBV3-1 (or the pseudogene TRBV3-2) with TRBJ2-1; D is unresolved. The CDR3 here is CASSQASSYNEQFF. CDR3 nucleotide sequence: TGTGCCAGCAGCCAAGCGAGCTCCTACAATGAGCAGTTCTTC.